This entry lists 32 T cell receptor beta chains sequenced from one sample in a study of blood T cell repertoires in COVID-19. Repertoires were generated with immunoSEQ multiplex PCR, while TCRdb's copy carries only in-frame clones and drops some. The sample holds 65,000 to 80,000 clones, around nine tenths seen once. Material for sequencing was peripheral blood. The source is a man aged 50-59 years with active COVID-19.

The CDR3 DNA reads as TGTGCCAGCAGCTTACCCCCATACAGGGGAGCTTATAGCAATCAGCCCCAGCATTTT. This codes for CASSLPPYRGAYSNQPQHF. V is TRBV7-8 and J is TRBJ1-5, with 7 bases fitting TRBD1. J lost 0 bases, V lost 2 bases, and 13 bases had no gene match. There are 19 residues in the CDR3. Germline assignment: CDR1 SGHVS and CDR2 FQNEAQ.

CDR3 sequence reads: CAISGGTGVGYEQYF. CDR3 in DNA: TGTGCCATCAGTGGGGGGACAGGGGTTGGCTACGAGCAGTACTTC. This sequence joins TRBV10-3 and TRBJ2-7; 10 bases agree with TRBD1. Germline CDR1 and CDR2: ENHRY and SYGVKD. This CDR3 comprises 15 residues. V was pared by 4 bases and J by 3 bases, with 6 bases of the junction left unmatched.

The rearrangement joins TRBV3-1 (or the pseudogene TRBV3-2) to TRBJ2-5; 12 nucleotides align to TRBD2. The CDR3 totals 15 residues. Germline V gene lookup returns CDR1 LGHDT and CDR2 YNNKEL (reference sequence). With 2 bases clipped from V and 5 bases from J, the junction kept 3 bases outside the gene matches. CDR3 sequence: CASSQTSGGYETQYF. As DNA, the CDR3 is TGTGCCAGCAGCCAAACTAGCGGGGGGTATGAGACCCAGTACTTC.

The V and J genes are TRBV28 and TRBJ2-3; 10 bases align to TRBD2. V lost 7 bases, J lost 2 bases, and 12 bases stayed unmatched. The CDR3 is made up of 17 amino acids. Germline loops: CDR1 MDHEN, CDR2 SYDVKM. The CDR3 DNA is TGTGCCAGCACCCTGTGGGCGAGCGGGGGGGACACAGATACGCAGTATTTT. Amino acids: CASTLWASGGDTDTQYF.

The chain employs TRBV7-8 and TRBJ2-7, with D unclear. The CDR3 runs 16 residues. Looked up from germline, CDR1 is SGHVS and CDR2 is FQNEAQ. V was shortened by 2 bases and J by 2 bases, with 16 bases between the two germline ends. DNA of the CDR3: TGTGCCAGCAGCTTATATTTGATGGCCGCCACCTACGAGCAGTACTTC. Translating it yields CASSLYLMAATYEQYF.

The count of this clone is one. The V call is TRBV19, the J call TRBJ1-2, with 7 bases fitting TRBD1. CDR1 is LNHDA and CDR2 is SQIVND in the germline V gene (reference sequence). CDR3 size: 12 residues. V lost 5 bases and J lost 8; bases outside the gene matches: 5. The CDR3 coding sequence is TGTGCCAGTAGTCCCCGGACAGGCGGCTACACCTTC. It encodes CASSPRTGGYTF.

This chain connects TRBV2 to TRBJ1-1, with 8 bases lining up with TRBD1. V dropped 1 base and J dropped 1; count of bases not matched to a gene: 2. CDR1 is SNHLY, CDR2 FYNNEI, per germline. CDR3 size: 15 residues. CDR3 region: CASSEGQGPNTEAFF. The CDR3 coding sequence is TGTGCCAGCAGTGAAGGACAGGGGCCGAACACTGAAGCTTTCTTT.

The chain has TRBV5-1 and TRBJ1-5, with 8 bases fitting TRBD1. This CDR3 has 16 residues. The V gene end was trimmed by 4 bases and the J gene end by 1 base; junction bases not matched to a gene: 7. Per the germline V gene, CDR1 is SGHRS and CDR2 is YFSETQ. The CDR3 sequence: CASSDVPGGSNQPQHF. The CDR3 region has the DNA TGCGCCAGCAGCGACGTGCCAGGGGGCAGCAATCAGCCCCAGCATTTT.

This chain connects TRBV6-2 or TRBV6-3 to TRBJ2-7; D unresolved. Germline-derived CDR1 and CDR2 are MNHEY and SVGEGT. V lost 4 bases, J lost 3 bases, and 10 bases lay in between. This CDR3 is built from 13 residues. DNA of the CDR3: TGTGCCAGCAGTTCCATTTTTAGCTACGAGCAGTACTTC. Residues: CASSSIFSYEQYF.

This chain links TRBV18 with TRBJ1-1; weak D call: TRBD1 (6 bases). From germline, CDR1 is KGHSH and CDR2 LQKENI. This CDR3 is 15 amino acids long. Trimming left V 3 bases short and J 0 bases short, with 11 bases between. CDR3: CASSPTGTMNTEAFF. The CDR3 DNA reads TGTGCCAGCTCACCCACAGGGACCATGAACACTGAAGCTTTCTTT.

The chain combines TRBV27 with TRBJ2-7, with 12 nucleotides matching TRBD2. Germline CDR1 MNHEY, CDR2 SMNVEV (reference sequence). The V and J ends lost 6 bases and 8 bases, in that order; junction bases with no gene match: 5. This CDR3 is 13 amino acids long. CDR3 protein: CASRLAGGTQQYF. Here the CDR3 DNA reads TGTGCCAGCAGGCTAGCGGGAGGGACCCAGCAGTACTTC.

V is TRBV19 and J is TRBJ2-6; 9 bases agree with TRBD1. V shed 6 bases, J shed 4 bases, and the junction held 10 bases outside the gene matches. The CDR3 consists of 17 residues. CDR1 is LNHDA, CDR2 SQIVND, per germline (reference sequence). CDR3 sequence reads: CASSKGQGVSGANVLTF. The CDR3 DNA is TGTGCCAGTAGCAAGGGACAGGGAGTGTCCGGGGCCAACGTCCTGACTTTC.

This chain connects TRBV2 to TRBJ1-2; D is undetermined. This CDR3 region has 14 residues. Germline-derived CDR1 and CDR2 are SNHLY and FYNNEI. Trimming removed 3 bases from V and 3 bases from J, with 11 bases in between. CDR3 coding DNA: TGTGCCAGCAGTGACTTGGGAGATGACTATGGCTACACCTTC. This codes for CASSDLGDDYGYTF.

The rearrangement uses TRBV10-2 and TRBJ2-2; 8 bases fit TRBD2. The V gene's germline CDR1 is WSHSY and CDR2 SAAADI. The CDR3 runs 16 residues. Trimming removed 8 bases from V and 7 bases from J; junction bases left unmatched: 15. The CDR3 loop reads CASRGAGLGLIGELFF. The DNA for the CDR3 is TGCGCCAGCCGGGGGGCGGGACTAGGCCTTATCGGGGAGCTGTTTTTT.

The gene calls are TRBV4-2 and TRBJ1-3, with D perhaps matching TRBD1 (6 bases). Trimming took 0 bases from V and 0 from J, leaving 12 bases between them. Germline lookup yields CDR1 LGHNA and CDR2 YNFKEQ. CDR3 length equals 17 residues. The CDR3 loop reads CASSQEITGLSGNTIYF. CDR3 nucleotide sequence: TGTGCCAGCAGCCAAGAAATTACAGGGCTCTCTGGAAACACCATATATTTT.

Turning to this clone: Germline is not matched at one junction end, which may reflect a read error. The V and J genes are TRBV4-3 and TRBJ1-2; tentatively, D is TRBD1 (5 bases). Germline V lookup: CDR1 LGHNA, CDR2 YSLEER. The CDR3 loop spans 12 amino acids. CDR3: CASSRGGTYSHF. The DNA of the CDR3 is TGCGCCAGCAGCCGGGGGGGGACCTACTCCCACTTC.

This clone came up once. This chain uses TRBV7-3 with TRBJ2-2; TRBD2 matches at 7 bases. The CDR3 length is 17 residues. The trim removed 0 bases at V and 5 bases at J, leaving 9 bases unmatched. Germline V CDR1 and CDR2: SGHTA, FQGTGA. The CDR3, as DNA: TGTGCCAGCAGCTTAACGGTGGATGCGGGGGTGACCGGGGAGCTGTTTTTT. It translates to CASSLTVDAGVTGELFF.

The chain employs TRBV28 and TRBJ2-1; the match to TRBD2 covers 9 bases. This CDR3 contains 14 residues. The germline V gene encodes CDR1 MDHEN and CDR2 SYDVKM. Losses at the gene ends were 3 bases for V and 13 bases for J; bases not matched to a gene: 10. DNA for the CDR3: TGTGCCAGCAGTTTGGCGACTAGCGGATTCGGCCAGTTCTTC. This sequence encodes CASSLATSGFGQFF.

This rearrangement joins TRBV3-1 (or the pseudogene TRBV3-2) to TRBJ1-1; 7 bases are shared with TRBD1. V lost 1 base to trimming and J lost 4 bases; unmatched junction nucleotides: 6. In germline, CDR1 is LGHDT, CDR2 YNNKEL (reference sequence). The CDR3 runs 15 residues. CDR3 coding DNA: TGTGCCAGCAGCCAAGCTCCAGGGGGTGGCACTGAAGCTTTCTTT. Protein: CASSQAPGGGTEAFF.

The rearrangement links TRBV4-1 to TRBJ2-1, with 13 bases identical to TRBD2. The CDR3 runs to 18 residues. With V trimmed by 3 bases and J by 4 bases, 9 bases remained unmatched. CDR1 is MGHRA, CDR2 YSYEKL, per germline. In DNA form, the CDR3 reads TGCGCCAGCAGCCAGTATCCGGGACTAGCGGGGCGATACAATGAGCAGTTCTTC. This gives the protein CASSQYPGLAGRYNEQFF.

This clone was detected a few times. CDR3 coding DNA: TGTGCCACCAGCGTCAGGGATACGCAGTATTTT. Its protein product is CATSVRDTQYF. V usage is TRBV24-1 and J usage is TRBJ2-3; unclear D gene. V gave up 7 bases and J gave up 6 bases, with 7 bases separating them. Germline values: CDR1 KGHDR, CDR2 SFDVKD. The CDR3 extends over 11 amino acids.

The sample holds one count of this clone. This sequence joins TRBV28 and TRBJ2-3, with 8 bases aligning to TRBD2. Per the germline V gene, CDR1 is MDHEN and CDR2 is SYDVKM. J lost 5 bases, V lost 6 bases, and 13 bases had no gene match. The CDR3 contains 16 residues. DNA for the CDR3: TGTGCCAGCAGGCCAGCGGGGGCCCGGAGGTTAGATACGCAGTATTTT. It yields the protein CASRPAGARRLDTQYF.

The chain recombines TRBV5-1 with TRBJ2-7, with D possibly being TRBD1 (6 bases). V was pared by 0 bases and J by 3 bases, with 16 bases between. CDR1 is SGHRS, CDR2 YFSETQ, per germline. This CDR3 is 16 amino acids long. CDR3 sequence: CASSLGQGSGDYEQYF. As DNA, the CDR3 is TGCGCCAGCAGCTTGGGGCAGGGATCAGGGGACTACGAGCAGTACTTC.

This chain links TRBV6-6 with TRBJ2-7; TRBD1 matches at 12 bases. There are 15 residues in the CDR3. The germline V gene has CDR1 MNHNY and CDR2 SVGAGI (reference sequence). Trimming took 4 bases from V and 4 from J; bases not matched to a gene: 5. Here the CDR3 DNA reads TGTGCCAGCAGTTCCCCGGGACAGGGGGCGTACGAGCAGTACTTC. It specifies CASSSPGQGAYEQYF.

J is TRBJ1-6 and V is TRBV2, with D perhaps matching TRBD1 (6 bases). This CDR3 region has 12 residues. Germline lookup yields CDR1 SNHLY and CDR2 FYNNEI. Trimming removed 7 bases at V and 12 bases at J, with 13 bases between. CDR3 in amino acids: CASKKQGEPLHF. The DNA of the CDR3 is TGTGCCAGCAAAAAACAGGGAGAACCCCTCCACTTT.

V usage is TRBV6-5 and J usage is TRBJ2-2; 8 bases map to TRBD1. The CDR3 is 14 residues long. Trimming took 10 bases from V and 0 from J; bases not matched to a gene: 4. Per germline, CDR1 MNHEY and CDR2 SVGAGI. As DNA, the CDR3 is TGTGCCACCGGACAGGGCCCGAACACCGGGGAGCTGTTTTTT. As protein: CATGQGPNTGELFF.

The chain carries TRBV6-5 and TRBJ2-3; D may be TRBD2 (5 bases). CDR1 and CDR2 from the germline V gene are MNHEY and SVGAGI. There are 15 residues in the CDR3. Deletions cut 5 bases from V and 3 bases from J, with 15 bases between. The CDR3 nucleotides read TGTGCCAGCAGTCCGGGATATCCTCAGACAGATACGCAGTATTTT. Its translation is CASSPGYPQTDTQYF.

The V and J genes are TRBV29-1 and TRBJ1-5, with D possibly being TRBD1 (5 bases). The V gene lost 6 bases and the J gene lost 5 bases, with 17 bases spanning the gap. Germline V CDR1 and CDR2: SQVTM, ANQGSEA. The CDR3 extends over 14 amino acids. DNA of the CDR3: TGCAGCGTCGCCAATTCAGGGCTTGATCAGCCCCAGCATTTT. Its translation: CSVANSGLDQPQHF.

The rearrangement links TRBV5-4 to TRBJ2-7, with D hard to call. The CDR3 has 13 residues. Per the germline V gene, CDR1 is SGHNT and CDR2 is YYREEE (reference sequence). V shed 3 bases and J shed 5 bases, with 12 bases lying between them. CDR3: CASSSASEHEQYF. The CDR3 bases are TGTGCCAGCAGCTCCGCCTCCGAGCACGAGCAGTACTTC.

The V and J genes are TRBV19 and TRBJ1-1; no definite D call. Germline V gives CDR1 LNHDA, CDR2 SQIVND (reference sequence). The V and J ends lost 3 bases and 8 bases respectively, with 16 bases between them. This CDR3 has 14 amino acids. DNA of the CDR3: TGTGCCAGTAGTATGGACGTGAGGAGCGGAGAAGCTTTCTTT. It yields the protein CASSMDVRSGEAFF. The full variable domain, rest sourced from reference TRBV19 and TRBJ1-1, is DGGITQSPKYLFRKEGQNVTLSCEQNLNHDAMYWYRQDPGQGLRLIYYSQIVNDFQKGDIAEGYSVSREKKESFPLTVTSAQKNPTAFYLCASSMDVRSGEAFFGQGTRLTVV.

The chain joins TRBV5-8 to TRBJ1-6; D is unclear. This CDR3 has 13 residues. Trimming shortened V by 2 bases and J by 6 bases, and 6 bases separated the two germline ends. The germline gives CDR1 SGHTS, CDR2 YDEGEE. CDR3 loop: CASSFMANSPLHF. The CDR3 DNA reads TGTGCCAGCAGCTTCATGGCTAATTCACCCCTCCACTTT.

This sequence joins TRBV5-8 and TRBJ2-7; D perhaps matches TRBD1 (6 bases). The CDR3 loop spans 15 amino acids. Trimming removed 2 bases from V and 5 bases from J, with 17 bases in between. CDR1 and CDR2 (germline): SGHTS, YDEGEE. The CDR3 is CASSFEPRGGHEQYF. DNA for the CDR3: TGTGCCAGCAGCTTCGAGCCCAGGGGCGGGCACGAGCAGTACTTC.